The 5 T cell receptor beta chains below all came from one sample that was sequenced in a study of blood T cell repertoires in COVID-19. TCRdb's table, derived via immunoSEQ multiplex PCR, lists solely in-frame clones and lacks some. Of around 78,000 clones in the sample, approximately 88% are singletons; the top ten hold approximately 6.3%. The sequenced sample consisted of peripheral blood. All receptors come from a man in his forties or fifties with active COVID-19.

This clone appeared a single time. This sequence joins TRBV5-8 and TRBJ2-1; TRBD1 is a possible D gene (6 bases). Germline loops: CDR1 SGHTS, CDR2 YDEGEE. Trimming cost V 7 bases and J 4 bases, with 12 bases left between them. CDR3 length: 13 residues. The CDR3 bases are TGTGCCAGCGGGGGCGGACGGTACAATGAGCAGTTCTTC. Translation: CASGGGRYNEQFF.

The V call is TRBV14, the J call TRBJ2-1; 7 positions match TRBD1. With 4 bases clipped from V and 1 base from J, the junction kept 4 bases outside the gene matches. Per germline, CDR1 SGHDN and CDR2 FVKESK. The CDR3 loop spans 15 amino acids. CDR3 loop: CASSRRGLSYNEQFF. For the CDR3, the DNA is TGTGCCAGCAGCCGCAGGGGGTTATCCTACAATGAGCAGTTCTTC.

The chain joins TRBV30 to TRBJ1-4; D not resolved. Germline V lookup: CDR1 GTSNPN, CDR2 SVGIG (reference sequence). The CDR3 length is 13 residues. Trimming cost V 4 bases and J 5 bases, with 11 bases left between them. CDR3 sequence reads: CAWNGQANEKLFF. The CDR3 bases are TGTGCCTGGAATGGGCAGGCGAATGAAAAACTGTTTTTT.

The chain combines TRBV2 with TRBJ1-2; no definite D call. CDR3 size: 15 residues. With 1 base removed from V and 7 bases from J, the gap between germline ends came to 16 bases. The germline gives CDR1 SNHLY, CDR2 FYNNEI. The chain's CDR3 is CASSEVRGGGGGYTF. CDR3 nucleotides: TGTGCCAGCAGTGAAGTCCGGGGAGGTGGCGGTGGCTACACCTTC.

The chain carries TRBV30 and TRBJ1-1, with a weak D call TRBD1 (5 bases). Trimming took off 4 bases at V and 4 bases at J, with 16 bases between the two ends. This CDR3 contains 14 residues. The germline V gene encodes CDR1 GTSNPN and CDR2 SVGIG (reference sequence). The chain's CDR3 is CAWTIAGRGTEAFF. As DNA, the CDR3 is TGTGCCTGGACCATCGCGGGGCGCGGCACTGAAGCTTTCTTT.